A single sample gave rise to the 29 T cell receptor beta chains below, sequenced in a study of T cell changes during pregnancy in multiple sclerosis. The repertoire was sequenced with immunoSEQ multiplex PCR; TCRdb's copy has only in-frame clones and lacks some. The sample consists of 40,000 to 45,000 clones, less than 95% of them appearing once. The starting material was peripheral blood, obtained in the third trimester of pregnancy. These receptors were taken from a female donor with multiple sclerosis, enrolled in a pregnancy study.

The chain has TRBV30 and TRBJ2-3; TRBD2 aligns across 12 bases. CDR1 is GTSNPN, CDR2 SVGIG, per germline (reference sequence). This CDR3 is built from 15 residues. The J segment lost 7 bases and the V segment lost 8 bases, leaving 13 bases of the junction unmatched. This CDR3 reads CAQGLAGAVSNTQYF. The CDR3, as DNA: TGTGCCCAGGGACTAGCGGGCGCGGTATCGAATACGCAGTATTTT.

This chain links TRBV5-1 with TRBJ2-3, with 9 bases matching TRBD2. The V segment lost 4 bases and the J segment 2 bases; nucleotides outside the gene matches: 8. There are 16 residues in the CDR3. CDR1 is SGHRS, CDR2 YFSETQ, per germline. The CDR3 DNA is TGCGCCAGCAGCCGACTGACTAGCGGATACACAGATACGCAGTATTTT. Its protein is CASSRLTSGYTDTQYF.

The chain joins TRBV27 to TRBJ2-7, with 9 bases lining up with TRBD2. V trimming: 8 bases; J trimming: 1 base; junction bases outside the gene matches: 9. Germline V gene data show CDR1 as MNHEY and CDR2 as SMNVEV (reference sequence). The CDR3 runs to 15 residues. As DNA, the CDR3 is TGTGCCAGCCGCAAACCCAGCGGGGGGTCCTACGAGCAGTACTTC. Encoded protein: CASRKPSGGSYEQYF.

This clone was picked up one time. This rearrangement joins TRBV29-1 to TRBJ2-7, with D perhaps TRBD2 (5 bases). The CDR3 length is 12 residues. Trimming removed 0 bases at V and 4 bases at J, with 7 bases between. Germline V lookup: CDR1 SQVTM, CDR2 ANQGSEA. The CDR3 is CSVEDEGYEQYF. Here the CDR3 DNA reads TGCAGCGTTGAAGACGAGGGTTACGAGCAGTACTTC.

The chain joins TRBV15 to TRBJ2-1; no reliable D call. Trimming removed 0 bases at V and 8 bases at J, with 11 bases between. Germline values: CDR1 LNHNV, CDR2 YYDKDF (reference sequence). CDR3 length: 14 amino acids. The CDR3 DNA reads TGTGCCACCAGCAGAGATCGACTTGGCTATGAGCAGTTCTTC. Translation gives CATSRDRLGYEQFF.

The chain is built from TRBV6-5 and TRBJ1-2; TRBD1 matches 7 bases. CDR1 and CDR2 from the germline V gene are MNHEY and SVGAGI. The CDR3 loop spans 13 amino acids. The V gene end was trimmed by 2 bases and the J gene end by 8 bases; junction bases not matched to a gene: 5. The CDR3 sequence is CASSYGQVTGYTF. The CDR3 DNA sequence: TGTGCCAGCAGTTACGGACAGGTTACGGGCTACACCTTC.

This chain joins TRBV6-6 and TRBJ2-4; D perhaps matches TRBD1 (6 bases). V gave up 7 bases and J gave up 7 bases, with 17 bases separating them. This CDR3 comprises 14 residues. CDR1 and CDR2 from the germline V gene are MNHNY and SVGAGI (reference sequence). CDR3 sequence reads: CASTNRDNSNIQYF. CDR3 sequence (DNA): TGTGCCAGCACCAACCGGGACAATTCTAACATTCAGTACTTC.

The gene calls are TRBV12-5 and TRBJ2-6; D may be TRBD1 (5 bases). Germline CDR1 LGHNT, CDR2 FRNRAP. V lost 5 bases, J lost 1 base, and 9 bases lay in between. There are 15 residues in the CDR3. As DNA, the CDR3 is TGTGCTAGTGGTCACGACAGTTCTGGGGCCAACGTCCTGACTTTC. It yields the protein CASGHDSSGANVLTF.

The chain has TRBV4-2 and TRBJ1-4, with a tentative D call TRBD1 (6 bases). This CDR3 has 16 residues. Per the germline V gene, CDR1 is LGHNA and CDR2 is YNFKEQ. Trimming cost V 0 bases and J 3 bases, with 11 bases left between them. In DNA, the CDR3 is TGTGCCAGCAGCCAAGATCCCCGGACAGCTAATGAAAAACTGTTTTTT. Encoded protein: CASSQDPRTANEKLFF.

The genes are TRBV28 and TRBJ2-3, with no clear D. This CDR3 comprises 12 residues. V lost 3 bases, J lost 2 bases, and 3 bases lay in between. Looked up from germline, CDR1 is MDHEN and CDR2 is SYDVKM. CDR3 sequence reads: CASSFLTDTQYF. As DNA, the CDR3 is TGTGCCAGCAGTTTTCTCACAGATACGCAGTATTTT. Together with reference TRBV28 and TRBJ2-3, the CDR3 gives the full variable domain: DVKVTQSSRYLVKRTGEKVFLECVQDMDHENMFWYRQDPGLGLRLIYFSYDVKMKEKGDIPEGYSVSREKKERFSLILESASTNQTSMYLCASSFLTDTQYFGPGTRLTVL.

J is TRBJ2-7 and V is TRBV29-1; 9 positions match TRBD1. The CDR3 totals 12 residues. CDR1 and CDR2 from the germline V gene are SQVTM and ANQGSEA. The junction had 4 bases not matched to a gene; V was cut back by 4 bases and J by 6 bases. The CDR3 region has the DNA TGCAGCGTTGGACAGGGGGTCGGCGAGCAGTACTTC. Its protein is CSVGQGVGEQYF.

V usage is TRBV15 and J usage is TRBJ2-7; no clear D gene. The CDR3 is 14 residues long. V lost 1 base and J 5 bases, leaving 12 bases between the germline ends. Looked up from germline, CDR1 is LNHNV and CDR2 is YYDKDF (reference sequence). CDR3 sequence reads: CATSRVAVSHEQYF. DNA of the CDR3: TGTGCCACCAGCAGAGTGGCCGTTTCCCACGAGCAGTACTTC.

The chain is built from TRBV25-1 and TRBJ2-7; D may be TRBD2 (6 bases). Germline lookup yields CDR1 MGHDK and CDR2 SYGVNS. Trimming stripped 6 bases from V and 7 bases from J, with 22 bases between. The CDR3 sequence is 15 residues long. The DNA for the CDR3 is TGTGCCAGCAGCCCGGGGGAGTTCCAGGTTGGGGAGCAGTACTTC. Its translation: CASSPGEFQVGEQYF.

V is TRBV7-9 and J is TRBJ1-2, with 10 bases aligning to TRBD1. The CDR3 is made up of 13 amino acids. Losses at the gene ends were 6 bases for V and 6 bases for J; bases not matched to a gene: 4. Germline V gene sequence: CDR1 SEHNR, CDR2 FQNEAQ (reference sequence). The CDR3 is CASSQDRGDGYTF. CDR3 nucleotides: TGTGCCAGCAGTCAGGACAGGGGGGATGGCTACACCTTC.

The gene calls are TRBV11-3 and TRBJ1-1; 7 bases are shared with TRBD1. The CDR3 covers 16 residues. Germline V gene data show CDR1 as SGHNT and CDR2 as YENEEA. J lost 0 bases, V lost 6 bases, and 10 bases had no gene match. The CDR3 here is CASSNPRDRLNTEAFF. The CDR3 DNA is TGTGCCAGCAGTAATCCTAGGGACAGACTGAACACTGAAGCTTTCTTT.

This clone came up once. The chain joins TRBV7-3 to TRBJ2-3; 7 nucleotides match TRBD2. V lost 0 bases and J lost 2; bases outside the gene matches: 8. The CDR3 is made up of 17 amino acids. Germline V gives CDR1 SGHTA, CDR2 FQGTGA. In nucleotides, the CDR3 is TGTGCCAGCAGCTTAACGTACGCGGGGGAAAACACAGATACGCAGTATTTT. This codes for CASSLTYAGENTDTQYF.

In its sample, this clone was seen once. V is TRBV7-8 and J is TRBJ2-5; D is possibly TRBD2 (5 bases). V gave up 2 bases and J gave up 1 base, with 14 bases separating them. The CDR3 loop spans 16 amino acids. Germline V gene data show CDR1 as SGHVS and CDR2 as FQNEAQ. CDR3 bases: TGTGCCAGCAGCTTACACGGGGAGCCGGGCCAAGAGACCCAGTACTTC. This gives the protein CASSLHGEPGQETQYF.

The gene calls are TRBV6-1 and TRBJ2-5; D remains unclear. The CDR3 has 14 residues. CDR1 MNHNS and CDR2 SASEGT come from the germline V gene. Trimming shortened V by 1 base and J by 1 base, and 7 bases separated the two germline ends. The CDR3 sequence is CASSEVGGQETQYF. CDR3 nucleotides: TGTGCCAGCAGTGAAGTAGGCGGCCAAGAGACCCAGTACTTC.

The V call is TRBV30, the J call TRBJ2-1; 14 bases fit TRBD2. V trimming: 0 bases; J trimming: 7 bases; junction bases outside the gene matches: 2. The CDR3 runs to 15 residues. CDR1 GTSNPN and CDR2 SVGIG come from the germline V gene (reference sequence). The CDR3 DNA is TGTGCCTGGAGTGTGACTAGCGGGAGGGTGAATGAGCAGTTCTTC. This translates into CAWSVTSGRVNEQFF.

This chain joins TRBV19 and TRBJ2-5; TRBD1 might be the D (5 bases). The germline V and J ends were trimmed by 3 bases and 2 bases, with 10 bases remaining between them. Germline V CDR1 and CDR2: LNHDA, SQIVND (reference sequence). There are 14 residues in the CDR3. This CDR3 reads CASSMWTNQETQYF. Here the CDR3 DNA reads TGTGCCAGTAGTATGTGGACAAATCAAGAGACCCAGTACTTC.

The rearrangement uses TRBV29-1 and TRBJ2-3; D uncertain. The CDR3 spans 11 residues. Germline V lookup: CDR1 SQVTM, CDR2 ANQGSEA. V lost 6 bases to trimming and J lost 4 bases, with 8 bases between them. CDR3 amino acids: CSVPQADTQYF. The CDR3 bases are TGCAGCGTGCCTCAGGCAGATACGCAGTATTTT.

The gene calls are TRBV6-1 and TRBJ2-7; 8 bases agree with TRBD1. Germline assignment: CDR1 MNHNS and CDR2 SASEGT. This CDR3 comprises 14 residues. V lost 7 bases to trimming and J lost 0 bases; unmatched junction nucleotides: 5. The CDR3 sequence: CASNKDRVSYEQYF. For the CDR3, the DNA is TGTGCCAGCAATAAGGACAGGGTCTCCTACGAGCAGTACTTC.

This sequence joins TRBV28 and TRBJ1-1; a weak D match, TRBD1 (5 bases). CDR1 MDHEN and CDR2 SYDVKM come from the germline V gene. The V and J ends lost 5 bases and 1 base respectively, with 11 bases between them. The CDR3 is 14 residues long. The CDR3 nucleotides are TGTGCCAGCAGTCGTGGACAATCGAACACTGAAGCTTTCTTT. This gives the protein CASSRGQSNTEAFF.

The CDR3, as DNA: TGTGCCAGCAGCGAGGGAGGGGCCCCGACTAATTCACCCCTCCACTTT. This translates into CASSEGGAPTNSPLHF. The chain couples TRBV5-6 to TRBJ1-6; weak D call: TRBD1 (5 bases). The ends were cut back, 4 bases at V and 6 bases at J, with 17 bases in the middle. This CDR3 comprises 16 residues. The germline CDR1 and CDR2 sequences are SGHDT and YYEEEE.

This chain's CDR3 is CASSSLGRSDTQYF. The DNA for the CDR3 is TGTGCCAGCAGCTCCTTGGGGAGATCCGATACGCAGTATTTT. The rearrangement links TRBV7-8 to TRBJ2-3; weak D call: TRBD2 (5 bases). Trimming took off 4 bases at V and 6 bases at J, with 14 bases between the two ends. CDR1 SGHVS and CDR2 FQNEAQ come from the germline V gene. This CDR3 region has 14 residues.

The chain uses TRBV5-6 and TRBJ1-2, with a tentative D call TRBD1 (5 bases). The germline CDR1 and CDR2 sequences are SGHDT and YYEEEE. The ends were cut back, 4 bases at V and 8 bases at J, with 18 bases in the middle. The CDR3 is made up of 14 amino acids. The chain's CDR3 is CASSTLYGGPGYTF. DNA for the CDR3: TGTGCCAGCAGCACACTATACGGGGGACCGGGCTACACCTTC.

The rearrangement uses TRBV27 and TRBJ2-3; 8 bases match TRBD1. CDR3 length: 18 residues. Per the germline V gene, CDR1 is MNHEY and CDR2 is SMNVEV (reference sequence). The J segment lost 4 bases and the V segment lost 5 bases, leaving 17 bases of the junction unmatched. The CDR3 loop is CASSQPTEETGDPDTQYF. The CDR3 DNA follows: TGTGCCAGCAGTCAACCAACTGAAGAGACAGGGGACCCAGATACGCAGTATTTT.

Written as DNA, the CDR3 is TGTGCCATCAGTGGGCAGGTCGGACCCCGACAGCTGATTGGAAACACCATATATTTT. Its protein product is CAISGQVGPRQLIGNTIYF. V gene TRBV10-3 combines with J gene TRBJ1-3; weak D call: TRBD1 (5 bases). Looked up from germline, CDR1 is ENHRY and CDR2 is SYGVKD. This CDR3 has 19 residues. V was trimmed by 4 bases and J by 3 bases, leaving 25 bases between them.

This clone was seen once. The CDR3 region has the DNA TGTGCCAGCAAGGAGGCGGGAGGACCTAGCACAGATACGCAGTATTTT. Translating gives CASKEAGGPSTDTQYF. This chain connects TRBV28 to TRBJ2-3; TRBD2 aligns across 8 bases. There are 16 residues in the CDR3. J was trimmed by 0 bases and V by 7 bases; bases with no gene match: 9. From germline, CDR1 is MDHEN and CDR2 SYDVKM.